The rows below give T cell receptor beta chains drawn from one sample of a study of cytomegalovirus exposure and HLA in healthy donors. Profiled with immunoSEQ multiplex PCR; TCRdb holds only in-frame clones, not every one. The sample consists of about 150,000 clones, 66% of them appearing once. Source material: PBMCs. These receptors came from a human donor in good health. The CDR3 runs from the conserved cysteine through the conserved F or W. For some rows the clone size is stated as once, few or many, or as a class when expanded; others skip it.

v_call,j_call,clone_size,cdr3_aa
TRBV5-4,TRBJ2-3,few,CASSSRGADTDTQYF
TRBV14,TRBJ1-2,once,CASSQVQAGDGYTF
TRBV7-2,TRBJ1-4,once,CASSPMERATYNEKLFF
TRBV6-6,TRBJ1-2,-,CASSYSDRADYGYTF
TRBV14,TRBJ2-7,-,CASSQDLSREGLSYEQYF
TRBV10-3,TRBJ2-5,-,CAISESPGQGSETQYF
TRBV30,TRBJ2-3,-,CAWSVFLVRTDTQYF
TRBV4-3,TRBJ1-4,few,CASSQETGGKLFF
TRBV25-1,TRBJ2-3,few,CASSGRETSGLTDTQYF
TRBV5-1,TRBJ2-2,-,CASGLPGQGYTGELFF
TRBV6-1,TRBJ2-2,few,CASSARVIAYGHTNTGELFF
TRBV6-5,TRBJ2-3,few,CASSWQGLRSTDTQYF
TRBV15,TRBJ2-2,-,CATSRQRAGELFF
TRBV2,TRBJ2-7,-,CASTGRQRRTYEQYF
TRBV28,TRBJ2-2,-,CASSSTGETGELFF
TRBV18,TRBJ2-6,once,CASSPNSILGPGANVLTF
TRBV28,TRBJ1-2,-,CASSSGTGVGGYTF
TRBV6-5,TRBJ2-7,-,CASSYSPQADEQYF
TRBV15,TRBJ2-5,-,CATSREGAGLAGFKETQYF
TRBV15,TRBJ2-3,-,CATSRDLSRRADTQYF
TRBV28,TRBJ2-1,-,CASTVKGTRGSYNEQFF
TRBV28,TRBJ2-1,-,CASNPYAGLTYNEQFF